This TCR beta chain was observed in a study of blood T cell repertoires in COVID-19. Across the study: T cells, B-cell-depleted T cells, or PBMCs supplied cDNA or gDNA.

Sequenced by immunoSEQ multiplex PCR; TCRdb stores in-frame clones only, minus some. The table lists approximately 200,000 clones, 88% of them singletons. In the 2 weeks before study entry, exposed participants met a COVID-19 case, which was PCR-confirmed or clinician-diagnosed. Germline CDR1 reads MNHNY; CDR2 reads SVGAGI (reference sequence). V lost 8 bases, J lost 10 bases, and 15 bases stayed unmatched. The CDR3 is made up of 16 amino acids. The V call is TRBV6-6, the J call TRBJ1-6, with 9 bases aligning to TRBD1. Material: PBMCs or T cells enriched from blood (not recorded which). This sequence was found in a woman in her twenties or thirties who had been exposed to COVID-19. CDR3 nucleotides: TGTGCCAGCCCTACTACGCCGGGACAGGGAGGATCACCCCTCCACTTT. It codes for CASPTTPGQGGSPLHF.